This TCR beta chain was documented in a study of T-cell reconstitution after alpha-beta-depleted transplantation in children. Unique molecular identifiers were used to barcode this TCRbeta library. Via MiXCR, TCRdb re-called the PCR reads, giving one row per CDR3 protein. The profile shows around 380,000 distinct CDR3 sequences, approximately 10% of them singletons. The CDR3 has 16 residues. Per germline, CDR1 DFQATT and CDR2 SNEGSKA (reference sequence). The sequence was obtained from a human donor who donated a stem cell graft to a child with acute myeloid leukemia. V usage is TRBV20-1 and J usage is TRBJ2-5; D might be TRBD1 (6 bases). Sequences were derived from PBMCs from the stem cell graft donor, sampled from the stem cell graft. The DNA for the CDR3 is TGCTCCGCCCTCGCGCCGTGGGGCAGGGGTCGGGAGACCCAGTACTTC. Translating it yields CSALAPWGRGRETQYF.